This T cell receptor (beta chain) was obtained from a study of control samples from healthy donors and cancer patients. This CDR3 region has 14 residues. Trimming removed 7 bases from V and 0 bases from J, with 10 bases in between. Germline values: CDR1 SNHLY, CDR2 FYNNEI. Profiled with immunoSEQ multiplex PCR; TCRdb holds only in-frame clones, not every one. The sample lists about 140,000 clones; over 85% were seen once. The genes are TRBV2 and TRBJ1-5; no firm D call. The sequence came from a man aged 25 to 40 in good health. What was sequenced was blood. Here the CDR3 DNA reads TGTGCCAGCAACGAAGGGAATAGCAATCAGCCCCAGCATTTT. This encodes CASNEGNSNQPQHF.